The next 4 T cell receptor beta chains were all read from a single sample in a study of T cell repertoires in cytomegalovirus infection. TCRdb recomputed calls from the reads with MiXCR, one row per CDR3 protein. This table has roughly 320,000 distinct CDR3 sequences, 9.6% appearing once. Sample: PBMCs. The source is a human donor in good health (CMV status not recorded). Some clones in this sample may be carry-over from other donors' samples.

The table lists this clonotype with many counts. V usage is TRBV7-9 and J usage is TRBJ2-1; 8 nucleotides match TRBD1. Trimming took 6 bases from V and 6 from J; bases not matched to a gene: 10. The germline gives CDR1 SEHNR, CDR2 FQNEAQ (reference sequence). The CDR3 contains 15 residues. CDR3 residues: CASSVGTGSRNEQFF. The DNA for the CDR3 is TGTGCCAGCAGTGTCGGGACAGGATCCCGCAATGAGCAGTTCTTC.

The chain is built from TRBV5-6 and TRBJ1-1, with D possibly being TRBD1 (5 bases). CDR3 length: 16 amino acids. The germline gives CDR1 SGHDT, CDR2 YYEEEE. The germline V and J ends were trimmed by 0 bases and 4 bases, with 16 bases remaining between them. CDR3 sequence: CASSLEAGRLATEAFF. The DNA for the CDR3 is TGTGCCAGCAGCTTGGAGGCAGGGAGGTTAGCCACTGAAGCTTTCTTT.

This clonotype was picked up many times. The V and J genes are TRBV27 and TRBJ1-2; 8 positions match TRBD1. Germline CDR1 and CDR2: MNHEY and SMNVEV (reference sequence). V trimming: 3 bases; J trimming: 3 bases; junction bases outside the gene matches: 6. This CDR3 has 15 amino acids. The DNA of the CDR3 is TGTGCCAGCAGTTTTGCAGGGGGCGATCACTATGGCTACACCTTC. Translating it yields CASSFAGGDHYGYTF.

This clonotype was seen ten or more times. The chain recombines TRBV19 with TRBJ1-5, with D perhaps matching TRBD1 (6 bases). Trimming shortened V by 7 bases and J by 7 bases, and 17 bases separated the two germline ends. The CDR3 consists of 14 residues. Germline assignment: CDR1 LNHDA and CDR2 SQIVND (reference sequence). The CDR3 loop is CASIPQGKGQPQHF. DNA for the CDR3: TGTGCCAGTATCCCGCAGGGGAAGGGGCAGCCCCAGCATTTT. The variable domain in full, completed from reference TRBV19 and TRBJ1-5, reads DGGITQSPKYLFRKEGQNVTLSCEQNLNHDAMYWYRQDPGQGLRLIYYSQIVNDFQKGDIAEGYSVSREKKESFPLTVTSAQKNPTAFYLCASIPQGKGQPQHFGDGTRLSIL.